The rows below give T cell receptor beta chains drawn from one sample of a study of cytomegalovirus exposure and HLA in healthy donors. Repertoires were generated with immunoSEQ multiplex PCR, while TCRdb's copy carries only in-frame clones and drops some. The sample shows approximately 170,000 clones, more than 65% of them seen only once. The sample consisted of PBMCs. The receptors were sampled from a young man in good health and CMV-seropositive. Each CDR3 is given without its conserved first and last residue. Each record gives: D gene, J gene, V gene, CDR3 protein. D genes are given only for firm matches.

>TRBD1|TRBJ1-2|TRBV4-1
ASSRTGGINYGYT
>.|TRBJ1-4|TRBV11-3
ASSLRLTEKLF
>TRBD1|TRBJ1-2|TRBV6-1
ASTGQSYGYT
>.|TRBJ2-2|TRBV4-1
ASSQNPDRNTGELF
>.|TRBJ1-1|TRBV5-6
ASSLANTEAF
>.|TRBJ1-1|TRBV5-1
ASSAAGQGNTEAF
>.|TRBJ1-5|TRBV7-2
ASSWTDNQPQH
>.|TRBJ2-2|TRBV4-2
ASSPTLAPRELF
>.|TRBJ1-3|TRBV28
ASSSPGGGSGNTIY
>TRBD2|TRBJ2-5|TRBV2
ATSLGGRETQY
>.|TRBJ1-2|TRBV2
ASSGRGTYGYT
>TRBD1|TRBJ1-1|TRBV7-6
ASSSGGRTEAF
>.|TRBJ1-4|TRBV2
ASSARGGEKLF
>.|TRBJ2-3|TRBV5-4
ASSLRRASSTDTQY
>TRBD1|TRBJ2-2|TRBV5-1
ASTPSLDKTGGWTGELF
>.|TRBJ1-2|TRBV10-2
ASSDGGGYT